These T cell receptor beta chains were read from a single sample in a study of T cell changes during pregnancy in multiple sclerosis. Assay used: immunoSEQ multiplex PCR; TCRdb lists only in-frame clones, some missing. The sample holds 70,000 to 100,000 clones; around 93% are singletons and the top ten take roughly 2.2%. The sequencing here drew on peripheral blood, taken in the third trimester of pregnancy. These receptors were taken from a female donor with multiple sclerosis, enrolled in a pregnancy study. CDR3s include the opening cysteine and the closing phenylalanine or tryptophan. A D gene is named only where the DNA matches it firmly. Not all rows give a size; the values are once, few, many and, for expanded clones, a class.

v_call: TRBV7-9; d_call: TRBD1; clone_size: NA; j_call: TRBJ2-2; cdr3_aa: CASSVTGTGNTGELFF; cdr3_nt: TGTGCCAGCAGCGTCACCGGGACAGGCAACACCGGGGAGCTGTTTTTT
v_call: TRBV6-5; d_call: NA; clone_size: NA; j_call: TRBJ1-2; cdr3_aa: CASSYGANYGYTF; cdr3_nt: TGTGCCAGCAGTTACGGGGCGAACTATGGCTACACCTTC
v_call: TRBV6-6; d_call: TRBD1; clone_size: NA; j_call: TRBJ1-5; cdr3_aa: CASRRQGDQPQHF; cdr3_nt: TGTGCCAGCAGGAGACAGGGTGATCAGCCCCAGCATTTT
v_call: TRBV5-1; d_call: TRBD2; clone_size: NA; j_call: TRBJ2-3; cdr3_aa: CASSPRTSGSTDTQYF; cdr3_nt: TGCGCCAGCAGCCCAAGGACTAGCGGGAGCACAGATACGCAGTATTTT
v_call: TRBV6-5; d_call: TRBD1; clone_size: NA; j_call: TRBJ1-2; cdr3_aa: CASSYMGQGSGYTF; cdr3_nt: TGTGCCAGCAGTTACATGGGACAGGGAAGCGGCTACACCTTC
v_call: TRBV27; d_call: NA; clone_size: NA; j_call: TRBJ1-3; cdr3_aa: CASSPNRPTGRSGNTIYF; cdr3_nt: TGTGCCAGCAGTCCCAACCGACCGACAGGACGCTCTGGAAACACCATATATTTT
v_call: TRBV7-3; d_call: NA; clone_size: NA; j_call: TRBJ2-3; cdr3_aa: CASSQMPRDTQYF; cdr3_nt: TGTGCCAGCAGCCAAATGCCCAGGGATACGCAGTATTTT
v_call: TRBV19; d_call: NA; clone_size: NA; j_call: TRBJ2-7; cdr3_aa: CASSKGTSSWEQYF; cdr3_nt: TGTGCCAGTAGTAAGGGGACTTCCTCCTGGGAGCAGTACTTC
v_call: TRBV19; d_call: NA; clone_size: NA; j_call: TRBJ1-2; cdr3_aa: CASKGQIVNYGYTF; cdr3_nt: TGTGCCAGTAAAGGACAGATCGTTAACTATGGCTACACCTTC
v_call: TRBV29-1; d_call: TRBD2; clone_size: NA; j_call: TRBJ2-3; cdr3_aa: CSVAGTISTDTQYF; cdr3_nt: TGCAGCGTTGCCGGGACTATTAGCACAGATACGCAGTATTTT
v_call: TRBV27; d_call: TRBD2; clone_size: once; j_call: TRBJ2-1; cdr3_aa: CASSLLAGGSYNEQFF; cdr3_nt: TGTGCCAGCAGTTTACTAGCGGGAGGGTCCTACAATGAGCAGTTCTTC
v_call: TRBV28; d_call: NA; clone_size: NA; j_call: TRBJ1-4; cdr3_aa: CASRVPGQRDEKLFF; cdr3_nt: TGTGCCAGCAGGGTTCCGGGACAACGAGATGAAAAACTGTTTTTT
v_call: TRBV19; d_call: TRBD1; clone_size: NA; j_call: TRBJ1-5; cdr3_aa: CACNSSRGRFGQPQHF; cdr3_nt: TGTGCCTGTAACTCATCCAGGGGGAGGTTTGGTCAGCCCCAGCATTTT
v_call: TRBV7-3; d_call: TRBD2; clone_size: NA; j_call: TRBJ2-3; cdr3_aa: CASSSAGLGQDTQYF; cdr3_nt: TGTGCCAGCAGCTCCGCGGGACTAGGTCAAGATACGCAGTATTTT
v_call: TRBV5-4; d_call: TRBD2; clone_size: NA; j_call: TRBJ2-2; cdr3_aa: CAARRAGEGAGELFF; cdr3_nt: TGTGCCGCCCGTCGAGCGGGAGAAGGGGCCGGGGAGCTGTTTTTT
v_call: TRBV5-6; d_call: NA; clone_size: NA; j_call: TRBJ1-2; cdr3_aa: CASSFSPTANYGYTF; cdr3_nt: TGTGCCAGCAGCTTCTCTCCTACAGCTAACTATGGCTACACCTTC
v_call: TRBV6-5; d_call: NA; clone_size: NA; j_call: TRBJ2-5; cdr3_aa: CASSYGFGLQETQYF; cdr3_nt: TGTGCCAGCAGTTATGGATTCGGACTCCAAGAGACCCAGTACTTC
v_call: TRBV28; d_call: TRBD2; clone_size: once; j_call: TRBJ2-3; cdr3_aa: CASSVTSGRAIDTQYF; cdr3_nt: TGTGCCAGCAGTGTAACTAGCGGGAGGGCCATAGATACGCAGTATTTT
v_call: TRBV27; d_call: TRBD2; clone_size: NA; j_call: TRBJ2-7; cdr3_aa: CASRKAGASYEQYF; cdr3_nt: TGTGCCAGCAGAAAAGCGGGAGCCTCCTACGAGCAGTACTTC
v_call: TRBV5-6; d_call: NA; clone_size: NA; j_call: TRBJ1-5; cdr3_aa: CASSLGAGQPQHF; cdr3_nt: TGTGCCAGCAGCTTGGGGGCAGGACAGCCCCAGCATTTT
v_call: TRBV25-1; d_call: NA; clone_size: NA; j_call: TRBJ2-2; cdr3_aa: CATKGQGGTGELFF; cdr3_nt: TGTGCCACCAAGGGGCAGGGCGGCACCGGGGAGCTGTTTTTT
v_call: TRBV5-1; d_call: TRBD2; clone_size: NA; j_call: TRBJ2-1; cdr3_aa: CASSPTSGVYNEQFF; cdr3_nt: TGCGCCAGCAGCCCGACTAGCGGCGTTTACAATGAGCAGTTCTTC
v_call: TRBV6-1; d_call: NA; clone_size: NA; j_call: TRBJ2-7; cdr3_aa: CASSEVSEQYF; cdr3_nt: TGTGCCAGCAGTGAAGTGAGCGAGCAGTACTTC
v_call: TRBV5-1; d_call: TRBD1; clone_size: NA; j_call: TRBJ2-7; cdr3_aa: CASSLQGTRVYEQYF; cdr3_nt: TGCGCCAGCAGCTTACAGGGGACGCGAGTGTACGAGCAGTACTTC